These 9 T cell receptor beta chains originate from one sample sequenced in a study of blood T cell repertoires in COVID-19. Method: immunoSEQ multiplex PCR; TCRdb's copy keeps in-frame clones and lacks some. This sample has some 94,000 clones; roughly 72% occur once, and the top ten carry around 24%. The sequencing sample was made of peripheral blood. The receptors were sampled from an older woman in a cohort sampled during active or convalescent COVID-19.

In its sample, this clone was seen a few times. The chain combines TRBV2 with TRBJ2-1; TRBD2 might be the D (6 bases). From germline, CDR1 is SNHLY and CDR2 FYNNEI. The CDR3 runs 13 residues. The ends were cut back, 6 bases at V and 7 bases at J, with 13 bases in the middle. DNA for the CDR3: TGTGCCAGCAGCCCGAATGGGAGGAATGAGCAGTTCTTC. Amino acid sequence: CASSPNGRNEQFF.

The CDR3 region is CATSRVPWDSNYGYTF. CDR3 DNA: TGTGCCACCAGCAGAGTACCTTGGGACAGTAACTATGGCTACACCTTC. This chain links TRBV15 with TRBJ1-2, with TRBD1 identical over 7 bases. This CDR3 has 16 amino acids. Trimming took 1 base from V and 1 from J; bases not matched to a gene: 6. The germline gives CDR1 LNHNV, CDR2 YYDKDF (reference sequence). The whole variable domain, filled in from reference TRBV15 and TRBJ1-2, reads DAMVIQNPRYQVTQFGKPVTLSCSQTLNHNVMYWYQQKSSQAPKLLFHYYDKDFNNEADTPDNFQSRRPNTSFCFLDIRSPGLGDTAMYLCATSRVPWDSNYGYTFGSGTRLTVV.

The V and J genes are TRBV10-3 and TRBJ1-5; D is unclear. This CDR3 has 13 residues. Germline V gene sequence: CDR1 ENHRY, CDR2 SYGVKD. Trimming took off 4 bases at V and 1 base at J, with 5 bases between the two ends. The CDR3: CAISVQSNQPQHF. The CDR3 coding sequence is TGTGCCATCAGTGTACAGAGCAATCAGCCCCAGCATTTT.

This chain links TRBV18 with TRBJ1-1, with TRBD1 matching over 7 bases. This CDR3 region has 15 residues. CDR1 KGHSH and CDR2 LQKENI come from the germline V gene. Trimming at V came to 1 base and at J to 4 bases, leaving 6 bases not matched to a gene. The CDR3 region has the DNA TGTGCCAGCTCACCACAAGACAGGGTCGGCACTGAAGCTTTCTTT. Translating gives CASSPQDRVGTEAFF.

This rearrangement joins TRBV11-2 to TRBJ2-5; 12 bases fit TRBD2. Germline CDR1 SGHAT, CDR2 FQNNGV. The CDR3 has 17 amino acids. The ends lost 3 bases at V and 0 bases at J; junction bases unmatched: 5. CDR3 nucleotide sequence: TGTGCCAGCAGCTTTAGACTAGCGGGGGTTAACCAAGAGACCCAGTACTTC. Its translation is CASSFRLAGVNQETQYF. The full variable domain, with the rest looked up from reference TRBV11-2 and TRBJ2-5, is EAGVAQSPRYKIIEKRQSVAFWCNPISGHATLYWYQQILGQGPKLLIQFQNNGVVDDSQLPKDRFSAERLKGVDSTLKIQPAKLEDSAVYLCASSFRLAGVNQETQYFGPGTRLLVL.

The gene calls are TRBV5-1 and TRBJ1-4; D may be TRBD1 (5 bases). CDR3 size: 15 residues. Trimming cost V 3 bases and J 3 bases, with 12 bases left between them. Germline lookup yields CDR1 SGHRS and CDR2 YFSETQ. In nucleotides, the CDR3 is TGCGCCAGCAGCTACCAGGGATTCGCTAATGAAAAACTGTTTTTT. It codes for CASSYQGFANEKLFF. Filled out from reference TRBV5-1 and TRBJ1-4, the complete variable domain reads KAGVTQTPRYLIKTRGQQVTLSCSPISGHRSVSWYQQTPGQGLQFLFEYFSETQRNKGNFPGRFSGRQFSNSRSEMNVSTLELGDSALYLCASSYQGFANEKLFFGSGTQLSVL.

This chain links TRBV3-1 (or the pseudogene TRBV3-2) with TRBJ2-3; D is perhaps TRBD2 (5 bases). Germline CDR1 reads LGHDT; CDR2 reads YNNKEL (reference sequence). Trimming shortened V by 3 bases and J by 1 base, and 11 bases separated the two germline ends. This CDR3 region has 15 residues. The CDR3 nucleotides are TGTGCCAGCAGCCACCTAGAACTAGGCACAGATACGCAGTATTTT. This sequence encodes CASSHLELGTDTQYF.

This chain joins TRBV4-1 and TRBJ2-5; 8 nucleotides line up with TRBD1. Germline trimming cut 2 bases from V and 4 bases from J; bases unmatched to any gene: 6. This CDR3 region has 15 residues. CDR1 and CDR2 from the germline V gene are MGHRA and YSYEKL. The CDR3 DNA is TGCGCCAGCAGCCAATCGACAGGGGAGCTAGAGACCCAGTACTTC. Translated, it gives CASSQSTGELETQYF.

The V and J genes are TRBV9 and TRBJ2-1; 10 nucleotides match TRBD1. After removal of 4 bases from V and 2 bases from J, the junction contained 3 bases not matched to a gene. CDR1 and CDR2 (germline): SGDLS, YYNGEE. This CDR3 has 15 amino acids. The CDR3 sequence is CASSLGQGTYNEQFF. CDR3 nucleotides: TGTGCCAGCAGCCTGGGACAGGGGACCTACAATGAGCAGTTCTTC.